A selection of T cell receptor beta chains follows, all from one sample in a study of blood T cell repertoires in COVID-19. Generated by immunoSEQ multiplex PCR, the TCRdb table keeps only in-frame clones and is missing some. The sample records 200,000 to 250,000 clones, approximately 80% being singletons. The source material was peripheral blood. The receptors were sampled from a woman aged 40 to 50 with active or convalescent COVID-19. Both conserved end residues are part of each CDR3. Fields, in order: clone size, J gene, V gene, D gene, CDR3 protein, CDR3 DNA. A D gene is named only where the DNA matches it firmly. Clone size is shown for a subset of rows, as once, few, many or a class of expanded clone.

abundance: -
j_gene: TRBJ2-3
v_gene: TRBV30
d_gene: -
CDR3aa: CAWKTADTQYF
CDR3nt: TGTGCCTGGAAAACGGCAGATACGCAGTATTTT

abundance: few
j_gene: TRBJ1-6
v_gene: TRBV27
d_gene: -
CDR3aa: CASSFRGTNSPLHF
CDR3nt: TGTGCCAGCAGTTTCCGAGGGACAAATTCACCCCTCCACTTT

abundance: -
j_gene: TRBJ1-1
v_gene: TRBV5-1
d_gene: -
CDR3aa: CASSWAGEADTEAFF
CDR3nt: TGCGCCAGCAGCTGGGCCGGGGAAGCTGACACTGAAGCTTTCTTT

abundance: -
j_gene: TRBJ2-5
v_gene: TRBV30
d_gene: -
CDR3aa: CAWRATTETQYF
CDR3nt: TGTGCCTGGAGGGCCACAACGGAGACCCAGTACTTC

abundance: -
j_gene: TRBJ2-3
v_gene: TRBV5-5
d_gene: TRBD2
CDR3aa: CASSRLVAGVDTQYF
CDR3nt: TGTGCCAGCAGCCGATTGGTAGCGGGGGTAGATACGCAGTATTTT

abundance: -
j_gene: TRBJ2-1
v_gene: TRBV19
d_gene: TRBD2
CDR3aa: CASSISGGQDEQFF
CDR3nt: TGTGCCAGTAGTATTAGCGGGGGGCAAGATGAGCAGTTCTTC

abundance: -
j_gene: TRBJ1-1
v_gene: TRBV2
d_gene: TRBD1
CDR3aa: CASRPSSDRGTEAFF
CDR3nt: TGTGCCAGCAGACCGTCTTCGGACAGGGGGACTGAAGCTTTCTTT

abundance: -
j_gene: TRBJ1-1
v_gene: TRBV30
d_gene: -
CDR3aa: CAWTPNFNTEAFF
CDR3nt: TGTGCCTGGACCCCCAACTTTAACACTGAAGCTTTCTTT

abundance: -
j_gene: TRBJ2-3
v_gene: TRBV7-2
d_gene: -
CDR3aa: CASSLGPAGTDTQYF
CDR3nt: TGTGCCAGCAGCTTAGGGCCGGCAGGGACAGATACGCAGTATTTT

abundance: -
j_gene: TRBJ2-5
v_gene: TRBV5-6
d_gene: TRBD2
CDR3aa: CASSWTSLSETQYF
CDR3nt: TGTGCCAGCAGCTGGACTAGTTTATCAGAGACCCAGTACTTC

abundance: -
j_gene: TRBJ1-1
v_gene: TRBV30
d_gene: -
CDR3aa: CAWIRHNEAFF
CDR3nt: TGTGCCTGGATAAGACACAATGAAGCTTTCTTT

abundance: few
j_gene: TRBJ1-3
v_gene: TRBV9
d_gene: -
CDR3aa: CASSSGISGNTIYF
CDR3nt: TGTGCCAGCTCCTCAGGGATTTCTGGAAACACCATATATTTT

abundance: -
j_gene: TRBJ2-7
v_gene: TRBV18
d_gene: -
CDR3aa: CASSQGGGYEQYF
CDR3nt: TGTGCCAGCTCACAGGGGGGGGGCTACGAGCAGTACTTC

abundance: -
j_gene: TRBJ2-5
v_gene: TRBV21-1
d_gene: -
CDR3aa: CASSKDPSSQGGETQYF
CDR3nt: TGTGCCAGCAGCAAAGACCCGTCCTCCCAGGGAGGAGAGACCCAGTACTTC

abundance: -
j_gene: TRBJ1-5
v_gene: TRBV12-5
d_gene: TRBD1
CDR3aa: CASAVVGQGAGGNQPQHF
CDR3nt: TGTGCTAGTGCCGTCGTCGGGCAGGGGGCAGGGGGCAATCAGCCCCAGCATTTT

abundance: -
j_gene: TRBJ1-2
v_gene: TRBV6-5
d_gene: -
CDR3aa: CASSKSRNYGYTF
CDR3nt: TGTGCCAGCAGCAAAAGCAGGAACTATGGCTACACCTTC

abundance: -
j_gene: TRBJ2-3
v_gene: TRBV11-3
d_gene: TRBD2
CDR3aa: CASSFTSGEQYF
CDR3nt: TGTGCCAGCAGCTTCACTAGCGGTGAGCAGTATTTT

abundance: -
j_gene: TRBJ1-1
v_gene: TRBV20-1
d_gene: -
CDR3aa: CSAQKNTEAFF
CDR3nt: TGCAGTGCGCAGAAGAACACTGAAGCTTTCTTT

abundance: few
j_gene: TRBJ1-5
v_gene: TRBV28
d_gene: TRBD1
CDR3aa: CASSSNRGKPSNQPQHF
CDR3nt: TGTGCCAGCAGTTCAAACAGGGGAAAGCCCAGCAATCAGCCCCAGCATTTT

abundance: -
j_gene: TRBJ2-5
v_gene: TRBV9
d_gene: TRBD1
CDR3aa: CASSEGTGHGTQYF
CDR3nt: TGTGCCAGCAGCGAGGGGACAGGGCACGGGACCCAGTACTTC

abundance: -
j_gene: TRBJ2-5
v_gene: TRBV18
d_gene: TRBD2
CDR3aa: CASSSQAGLQGTSRRETQYF
CDR3nt: TGTGCCAGCTCATCCCAAGCGGGGCTCCAAGGGACGTCTAGGAGGGAGACCCAGTACTTC

abundance: once
j_gene: TRBJ2-1
v_gene: TRBV6-4
d_gene: TRBD2
CDR3aa: CASSPGTSRYNEQFF
CDR3nt: TGTGCCAGCAGCCCCGGGACTAGTAGGTACAATGAGCAGTTCTTC

abundance: few
j_gene: TRBJ2-3
v_gene: TRBV2
d_gene: TRBD1
CDR3aa: CASSGDRGYTDTQYF
CDR3nt: TGTGCCAGCAGTGGAGACAGGGGATACACAGATACGCAGTATTTT

abundance: once
j_gene: TRBJ2-3
v_gene: TRBV30
d_gene: -
CDR3aa: CAWSHRGSTDTQYF
CDR3nt: TGTGCCTGGAGTCATAGGGGTAGCACAGATACGCAGTATTTT

abundance: -
j_gene: TRBJ1-1
v_gene: TRBV7-3
d_gene: TRBD1
CDR3aa: CASRVQGDTEAFF
CDR3nt: TGTGCCAGCAGAGTCCAGGGGGACACTGAAGCTTTCTTT

abundance: -
j_gene: TRBJ2-1
v_gene: TRBV4-1
d_gene: -
CDR3aa: CASSQIRSVDEQFF
CDR3nt: TGCGCCAGCAGCCAAATCCGGAGTGTCGATGAGCAGTTCTTC

abundance: once
j_gene: TRBJ2-2
v_gene: TRBV6-1
d_gene: TRBD1
CDR3aa: CASSEGTGLAGELFF
CDR3nt: TGTGCCAGCAGTGAGGGGACAGGGCTAGCCGGGGAGCTGTTTTTT

abundance: -
j_gene: TRBJ2-1
v_gene: TRBV10-1
d_gene: -
CDR3aa: CASSHRSDYNEQFF
CDR3nt: TGCGCCAGCAGCCATAGATCCGACTACAATGAGCAGTTCTTC

abundance: -
j_gene: TRBJ1-1
v_gene: TRBV7-9
d_gene: TRBD1
CDR3aa: CASSLAAGGTEAFF
CDR3nt: TGTGCCAGCAGCTTAGCCGCAGGGGGCACTGAAGCTTTCTTT

abundance: -
j_gene: TRBJ1-4
v_gene: TRBV2
d_gene: -
CDR3aa: CASRGGALEKLFF
CDR3nt: TGTGCCAGCAGGGGGGGGGCCTTGGAAAAACTGTTTTTT

abundance: -
j_gene: TRBJ2-7
v_gene: TRBV7-9
d_gene: -
CDR3aa: CASSRGGENEQYF
CDR3nt: TGTGCCAGCAGCCGAGGCGGGGAGAATGAGCAGTACTTC